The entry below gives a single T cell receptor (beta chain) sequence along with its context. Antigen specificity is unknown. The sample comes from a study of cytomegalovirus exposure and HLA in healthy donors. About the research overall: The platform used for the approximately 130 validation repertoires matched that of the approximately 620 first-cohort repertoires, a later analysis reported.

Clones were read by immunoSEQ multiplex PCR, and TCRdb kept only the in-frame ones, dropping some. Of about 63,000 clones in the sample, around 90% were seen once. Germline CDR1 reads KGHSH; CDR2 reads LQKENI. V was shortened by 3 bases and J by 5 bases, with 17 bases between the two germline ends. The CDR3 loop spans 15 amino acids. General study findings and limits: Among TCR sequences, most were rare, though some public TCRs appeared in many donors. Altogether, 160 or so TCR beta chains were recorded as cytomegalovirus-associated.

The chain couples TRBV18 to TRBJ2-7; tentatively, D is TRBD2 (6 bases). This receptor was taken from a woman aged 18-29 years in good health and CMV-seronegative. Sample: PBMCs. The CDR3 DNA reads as TGTGCCAGCTCACCCGGGTCGGGGGATCAGAACGAGCAGTACTTC. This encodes CASSPGSGDQNEQYF.